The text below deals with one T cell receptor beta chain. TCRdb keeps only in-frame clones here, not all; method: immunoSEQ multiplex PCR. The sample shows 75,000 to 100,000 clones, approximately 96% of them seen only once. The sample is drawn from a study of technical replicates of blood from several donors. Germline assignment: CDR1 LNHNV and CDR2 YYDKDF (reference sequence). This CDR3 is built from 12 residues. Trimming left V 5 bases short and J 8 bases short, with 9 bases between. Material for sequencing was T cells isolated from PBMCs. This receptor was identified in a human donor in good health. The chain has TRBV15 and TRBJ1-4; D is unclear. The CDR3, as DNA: TGTGCCACCAGCCGGTTTGAAGAAAAACTGTTTTTT. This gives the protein CATSRFEEKLFF.